These T cell receptor beta chains were read from a single sample in a study of shared clonotypes between healthy human individuals. Profiled with immunoSEQ multiplex PCR; TCRdb holds only in-frame clones, not every one. The profile shows under 1 million clones, 90% to 97% of them singletons. Sequenced: naive CD8+ T cells sorted from blood. The source is a man under 40 in good health. The CDR3 runs from the conserved cysteine through the conserved F or W. A D gene is named only where the DNA matches it firmly. Not every row has a clone size; where given, it reads once, few, many or a size class.

clone size: -
D gene: TRBD1
J gene: TRBJ2-7
V gene: TRBV27
CDR3 protein: CASSSTTGGYYEQYF
CDR3 DNA: TGTGCCAGCAGTTCGACGACAGGGGGCTACTACGAGCAGTACTTC

clone size: -
D gene: -
J gene: TRBJ2-2
V gene: TRBV20-1
CDR3 protein: CSAATGELFF
CDR3 DNA: TGCAGTGCTGCTACCGGGGAGCTGTTTTTT

clone size: -
D gene: -
J gene: TRBJ1-4
V gene: TRBV5-6
CDR3 protein: CASSWGTSFTEKLFF
CDR3 DNA: TGTGCCAGCAGCTGGGGGACATCGTTCACTGAAAAACTGTTTTTT

clone size: -
D gene: -
J gene: TRBJ2-2
V gene: TRBV11-3
CDR3 protein: CASSLATRGNTGELFF
CDR3 DNA: TGTGCCAGCAGCTTAGCGACTAGAGGGAACACCGGGGAGCTGTTTTTT

clone size: -
D gene: -
J gene: TRBJ2-7
V gene: TRBV15
CDR3 protein: CATSRDKGYYYEQYF
CDR3 DNA: TGTGCCACCAGCAGAGATAAGGGTTACTACTACGAGCAGTACTTC

clone size: -
D gene: TRBD2
J gene: TRBJ2-1
V gene: TRBV2
CDR3 protein: CASSVLTSGSHYNEQFF
CDR3 DNA: TGTGCCAGCAGTGTCCTGACTAGCGGGAGTCACTACAATGAGCAGTTCTTC

clone size: -
D gene: TRBD1
J gene: TRBJ2-7
V gene: TRBV7-9
CDR3 protein: CASSLRGREQYF
CDR3 DNA: TGTGCCAGCAGCTTAAGGGGGCGGGAGCAGTACTTC

clone size: -
D gene: -
J gene: TRBJ2-7
V gene: TRBV7-2
CDR3 protein: CASSLTGYEQYF
CDR3 DNA: TGTGCCAGCAGCTTAACCGGCTACGAGCAGTACTTC

clone size: -
D gene: -
J gene: TRBJ2-2
V gene: TRBV10-3
CDR3 protein: CAISEASYTGELFF
CDR3 DNA: TGTGCCATCAGTGAGGCCAGCTACACCGGGGAGCTGTTTTTT

clone size: -
D gene: -
J gene: TRBJ2-5
V gene: TRBV7-2
CDR3 protein: CASSLSGVGQETQYF
CDR3 DNA: TGTGCCAGCAGCTTATCGGGAGTCGGTCAAGAGACCCAGTACTTC

clone size: once
D gene: -
J gene: TRBJ2-7
V gene: TRBV30
CDR3 protein: CAWSVHRFAYEQYF
CDR3 DNA: TGTGCCTGGAGTGTACACAGGTTTGCCTACGAGCAGTACTTC

clone size: -
D gene: -
J gene: TRBJ1-2
V gene: TRBV29-1
CDR3 protein: CSVERGKKGYTF
CDR3 DNA: TGCAGCGTGGAGCGGGGTAAAAAGGGCTACACCTTC

clone size: -
D gene: -
J gene: TRBJ2-7
V gene: TRBV15
CDR3 protein: CATSREGSSYEQYF
CDR3 DNA: TGTGCCACCAGCAGAGAAGGCAGCTCCTACGAGCAGTACTTC

clone size: -
D gene: -
J gene: TRBJ1-5
V gene: TRBV25-1
CDR3 protein: CASSESQGIDQPQHF
CDR3 DNA: TGTGCCAGCAGTGAATCCCAGGGTATAGATCAGCCCCAGCATTTT

clone size: -
D gene: -
J gene: TRBJ2-7
V gene: TRBV4-1
CDR3 protein: CASSQAPREQYF
CDR3 DNA: TGCGCCAGCAGCCAAGCCCCTAGGGAGCAGTACTTC

clone size: -
D gene: TRBD1
J gene: TRBJ1-5
V gene: TRBV5-1
CDR3 protein: CASSPLGWDSENQPQHF
CDR3 DNA: TGCGCCAGCAGCCCCCTTGGGTGGGACAGTGAGAATCAGCCCCAGCATTTT

clone size: -
D gene: -
J gene: TRBJ1-4
V gene: TRBV10-1
CDR3 protein: CARFTEKLFF
CDR3 DNA: TGCGCCAGATTCACAGAAAAACTGTTTTTT

clone size: -
D gene: TRBD2
J gene: TRBJ2-1
V gene: TRBV11-2
CDR3 protein: CASSLDSGGLAGRYNEQFF
CDR3 DNA: TGTGCCAGCAGCTTAGATTCAGGGGGACTAGCGGGAAGGTACAATGAGCAGTTCTTC

clone size: -
D gene: TRBD1
J gene: TRBJ1-1
V gene: TRBV29-1
CDR3 protein: CSVARGQVNTEAFF
CDR3 DNA: TGCAGCGTTGCCCGGGGACAGGTTAACACTGAAGCTTTCTTT

clone size: -
D gene: -
J gene: TRBJ2-1
V gene: TRBV10-2
CDR3 protein: CASSHRQTAYNEQFF
CDR3 DNA: TGCGCCAGCAGCCATAGACAGACCGCCTACAATGAGCAGTTCTTC

clone size: once
D gene: -
J gene: TRBJ2-7
V gene: TRBV13
CDR3 protein: CASSQSPREQYF
CDR3 DNA: TGTGCCAGCAGCCAATCTCCCCGTGAGCAGTACTTC

clone size: once
D gene: TRBD2
J gene: TRBJ2-7
V gene: TRBV7-8
CDR3 protein: CASSPSGSGSPYEQYF
CDR3 DNA: TGTGCCAGCAGCCCTTCGGGGAGCGGGAGCCCCTACGAGCAGTACTTC

clone size: -
D gene: TRBD2
J gene: TRBJ2-5
V gene: TRBV11-2
CDR3 protein: CASSLELVGGETQYF
CDR3 DNA: TGTGCCAGCAGCTTAGAGCTGGTGGGGGGGGAGACCCAGTACTTC

clone size: -
D gene: -
J gene: TRBJ1-4
V gene: TRBV7-9
CDR3 protein: CASNPGIGEKLFF
CDR3 DNA: TGTGCCAGCAACCCGGGAATCGGGGAAAAACTGTTTTTT

clone size: -
D gene: -
J gene: TRBJ2-7
V gene: TRBV5-1
CDR3 protein: CASSFPRLARDASYEQYF
CDR3 DNA: TGCGCCAGCAGCTTCCCTAGGCTCGCACGGGACGCCAGCTACGAGCAGTACTTC

clone size: -
D gene: -
J gene: TRBJ1-5
V gene: TRBV9
CDR3 protein: CASSVGRRNNQPQHF
CDR3 DNA: TGTGCCAGCAGCGTAGGCCGAAGGAATAATCAGCCCCAGCATTTT

clone size: -
D gene: TRBD1
J gene: TRBJ2-7
V gene: TRBV27
CDR3 protein: CASSFNRDRWYEQYF
CDR3 DNA: TGTGCCAGCAGTTTCAACCGGGACAGGTGGTACGAGCAGTACTTC

clone size: -
D gene: -
J gene: TRBJ2-3
V gene: TRBV9
CDR3 protein: CASSYGGDTQYF
CDR3 DNA: TGTGCCAGCAGCTATGGGGGAGATACGCAGTATTTT

clone size: -
D gene: TRBD2
J gene: TRBJ2-1
V gene: TRBV6-5
CDR3 protein: CASSPLGLVNEQFF
CDR3 DNA: TGTGCCAGCAGTCCCTTGGGACTAGTCAATGAGCAGTTCTTC

clone size: -
D gene: TRBD2
J gene: TRBJ2-3
V gene: TRBV7-2
CDR3 protein: CASSLAGAGGSVLRGTDTQYF
CDR3 DNA: TGTGCCAGCAGCTTAGCGGGGGCGGGAGGAAGTGTTTTGCGGGGCACAGATACGCAGTATTTT

clone size: -
D gene: -
J gene: TRBJ2-1
V gene: TRBV27
CDR3 protein: CASSLKAGSSYNEQFF
CDR3 DNA: TGTGCCAGCAGTTTAAAGGCGGGAAGCTCCTACAATGAGCAGTTCTTC

clone size: -
D gene: TRBD2
J gene: TRBJ2-5
V gene: TRBV7-9
CDR3 protein: CASSHEERGQETQYF
CDR3 DNA: TGTGCCAGCAGCCATGAAGAGCGGGGCCAAGAGACCCAGTACTTC

clone size: -
D gene: -
J gene: TRBJ1-1
V gene: TRBV29-1
CDR3 protein: CSVEVVNTEAFF
CDR3 DNA: TGCAGCGTTGAGGTAGTTAACACTGAAGCTTTCTTT

clone size: -
D gene: -
J gene: TRBJ2-1
V gene: TRBV7-6
CDR3 protein: CASSSRMGPYNEQFF
CDR3 DNA: TGTGCCAGCAGCTCCCGGATGGGTCCCTACAATGAGCAGTTCTTC

clone size: -
D gene: -
J gene: TRBJ2-7
V gene: TRBV5-5
CDR3 protein: CASSLVRGAYEQYF
CDR3 DNA: TGTGCCAGCAGCTTGGTCAGGGGTGCGTACGAGCAGTACTTC

clone size: -
D gene: TRBD2
J gene: TRBJ2-3
V gene: TRBV7-3
CDR3 protein: CASSLTSGSRTDTQYF
CDR3 DNA: TGTGCCAGCAGCTTAACTAGCGGGAGCAGAACAGATACGCAGTATTTT

clone size: once
D gene: TRBD2
J gene: TRBJ2-7
V gene: TRBV7-2
CDR3 protein: CASSLVLGTNYEQYF
CDR3 DNA: TGTGCCAGCAGCTTAGTCCTGGGGACTAACTACGAGCAGTACTTC

clone size: -
D gene: TRBD1
J gene: TRBJ2-1
V gene: TRBV23-1
CDR3 protein: CASSPNRDRGAPPREQFF
CDR3 DNA: TGCGCCAGCAGTCCCAATCGGGACAGGGGCGCCCCTCCGCGTGAGCAGTTCTTC

clone size: -
D gene: TRBD1
J gene: TRBJ2-1
V gene: TRBV5-1
CDR3 protein: CASSYLTGLQNEQFF
CDR3 DNA: TGCGCCAGCAGCTACCTGACAGGGTTACAGAATGAGCAGTTCTTC

clone size: -
D gene: -
J gene: TRBJ2-7
V gene: TRBV7-8
CDR3 protein: CASSLAPGTSYEQYF
CDR3 DNA: TGTGCCAGCAGCTTAGCCCCCGGGACCTCCTACGAGCAGTACTTC